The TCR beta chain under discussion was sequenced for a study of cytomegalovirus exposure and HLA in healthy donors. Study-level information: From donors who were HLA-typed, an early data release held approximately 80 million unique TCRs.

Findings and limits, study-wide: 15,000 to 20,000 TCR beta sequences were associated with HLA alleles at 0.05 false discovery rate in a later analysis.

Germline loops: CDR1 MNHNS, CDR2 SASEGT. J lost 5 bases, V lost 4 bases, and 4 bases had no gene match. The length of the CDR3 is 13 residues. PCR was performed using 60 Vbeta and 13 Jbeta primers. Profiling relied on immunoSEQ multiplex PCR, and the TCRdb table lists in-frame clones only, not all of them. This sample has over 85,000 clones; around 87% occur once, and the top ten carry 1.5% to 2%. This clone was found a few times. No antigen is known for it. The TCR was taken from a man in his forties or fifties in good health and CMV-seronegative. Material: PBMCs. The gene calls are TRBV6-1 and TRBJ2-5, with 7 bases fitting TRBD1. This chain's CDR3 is CASSGTGAETQYF. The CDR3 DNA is TGTGCCAGCAGTGGTACAGGGGCTGAGACCCAGTACTTC.